This is a list of T cell receptor beta chains from one sample in a study of radiotherapy plus CTLA-4 blockade in lung cancer. Profiling relied on immunoSEQ multiplex PCR, and the TCRdb table lists in-frame clones only, not all of them. This table holds some 110,000 clones, roughly 77% found once. This sample comprised peripheral blood, obtained from a patient treated with radiotherapy plus ipilimumab. Receptors originate from a human donor with non-small cell lung cancer that progressed on radiotherapy plus ipilimumab. Some clones in this sample may be carry-over from other donors' samples. The CDR3 runs from the conserved cysteine through the conserved F or W. A D gene is named only where the DNA matches it firmly. For some rows the clone size is stated as once, few or many, or as a class when expanded; others skip it.

CDR3nt: TGTGCCAGCAGCTTTCTGGGACAGAGGAACACCGGGGAGCTGTTTTTT
CDR3aa: CASSFLGQRNTGELFF
d_gene: TRBD1
j_gene: TRBJ2-2
abundance: NA
v_gene: TRBV7-9

CDR3nt: TGTGCCAGCAGTCGACAGGGGACCGGGGAGCTGTTTTTT
CDR3aa: CASSRQGTGELFF
d_gene: TRBD1
j_gene: TRBJ2-2
abundance: NA
v_gene: TRBV2

CDR3nt: TGTGCCAGCAGCTTCCTAGCGGGGGGAACAGATACGCAGTATTTT
CDR3aa: CASSFLAGGTDTQYF
d_gene: TRBD2
j_gene: TRBJ2-3
abundance: NA
v_gene: TRBV5-4

CDR3nt: TGCGCCAGCAGAGTAGGGACAAGGCTTTCCTACGAGCAGTACTTC
CDR3aa: CASRVGTRLSYEQYF
d_gene: NA
j_gene: TRBJ2-7
abundance: NA
v_gene: TRBV5-1

CDR3nt: TGCGCCAGCAGCTTGAGCCGATTTAGTAGCACAGATACGCAGTATTTT
CDR3aa: CASSLSRFSSTDTQYF
d_gene: NA
j_gene: TRBJ2-3
abundance: NA
v_gene: TRBV5-1

CDR3nt: TGCGCCAGCAGCCTTGATCTAGGGGACAGGGTTTTCGGCTACACCTTC
CDR3aa: CASSLDLGDRVFGYTF
d_gene: TRBD1
j_gene: TRBJ1-2
abundance: NA
v_gene: TRBV5-1

CDR3nt: TGTGCCAGCAGTTTAGGCGGGAACACTGAAGCTTTCTTT
CDR3aa: CASSLGGNTEAFF
d_gene: NA
j_gene: TRBJ1-1
abundance: NA
v_gene: TRBV28

CDR3nt: TGTGCCAGCAGCTTACTCTCCATTACAGCTTTCTTT
CDR3aa: CASSLLSITAFF
d_gene: NA
j_gene: TRBJ1-1
abundance: NA
v_gene: TRBV7-2

CDR3nt: TGTGCCAGCAGCTTAGTCCCCGCGGGGGCCCGTGATGAGCAGTTCTTC
CDR3aa: CASSLVPAGARDEQFF
d_gene: NA
j_gene: TRBJ2-1
abundance: NA
v_gene: TRBV7-6

CDR3nt: TGTGCCAGCAGCTGGGCACAGGGGACCGGCGAGCAGTACTTC
CDR3aa: CASSWAQGTGEQYF
d_gene: TRBD1
j_gene: TRBJ2-7
abundance: NA
v_gene: TRBV5-8

CDR3nt: TGTGCCAGCAGCCCCCATAAGGGGCGGGGGGGCCACACCGGGGAGCTGTTTTTT
CDR3aa: CASSPHKGRGGHTGELFF
d_gene: TRBD2
j_gene: TRBJ2-2
abundance: NA
v_gene: TRBV14

CDR3nt: TGCGCCAGCAGCTTGGGTTCGCAGGGACGGGAGACCCAGTACTTC
CDR3aa: CASSLGSQGRETQYF
d_gene: NA
j_gene: TRBJ2-5
abundance: NA
v_gene: TRBV5-1

CDR3nt: TGCGCCAGCAGCCAATCTACTAGCACAGATACGCAGTATTTT
CDR3aa: CASSQSTSTDTQYF
d_gene: NA
j_gene: TRBJ2-3
abundance: NA
v_gene: TRBV4-3

CDR3nt: TGTGCCAGCAGCCATGGACTACCTAAAGAGACCCAGTACTTC
CDR3aa: CASSHGLPKETQYF
d_gene: NA
j_gene: TRBJ2-5
abundance: NA
v_gene: TRBV7-9

CDR3nt: TGCAGCGTTGATTGGACAGATACGCAGTATTTT
CDR3aa: CSVDWTDTQYF
d_gene: NA
j_gene: TRBJ2-3
abundance: NA
v_gene: TRBV29-1

CDR3nt: TGTGCCAGCAGCTTAGGACAGAGTAACTATGGCTACACCTTC
CDR3aa: CASSLGQSNYGYTF
d_gene: NA
j_gene: TRBJ1-2
abundance: NA
v_gene: TRBV7-8

CDR3nt: TGTGCCAGCAGTTTGCTGGGCAGGCAGAGCTCCTATAATTCACCCCTCCACTTT
CDR3aa: CASSLLGRQSSYNSPLHF
d_gene: NA
j_gene: TRBJ1-6
abundance: NA
v_gene: TRBV27

CDR3nt: TGTGCCAGCTCACCGGACACCGGGGAGCTGTTTTTT
CDR3aa: CASSPDTGELFF
d_gene: NA
j_gene: TRBJ2-2
abundance: NA
v_gene: TRBV18

CDR3nt: TGCGCCAGCAGCTTGGGAGGGAGCACAGATACGCAGTATTTT
CDR3aa: CASSLGGSTDTQYF
d_gene: NA
j_gene: TRBJ2-3
abundance: NA
v_gene: TRBV5-1

CDR3nt: TGTGCCAGCCGTAGTACCGGGACAGGGGGCGCCTCCTATGGCTACACCTTC
CDR3aa: CASRSTGTGGASYGYTF
d_gene: TRBD1
j_gene: TRBJ1-2
abundance: NA
v_gene: TRBV27

CDR3nt: TGTGCCAGCAGCCAGGGAGCCTACCTAGGGGATACGCAGTATTTT
CDR3aa: CASSQGAYLGDTQYF
d_gene: NA
j_gene: TRBJ2-3
abundance: NA
v_gene: TRBV4-2

CDR3nt: TGTGCCAGCAGCGCAACGATGGGGTACCAAGAGACCCAGTACTTC
CDR3aa: CASSATMGYQETQYF
d_gene: NA
j_gene: TRBJ2-5
abundance: NA
v_gene: TRBV4-2

CDR3nt: TGTGCCAGCAGCCGCAGGCGGGCAGGAACTAATGAAAAACTGTTTTTT
CDR3aa: CASSRRRAGTNEKLFF
d_gene: NA
j_gene: TRBJ1-4
abundance: NA
v_gene: TRBV7-9

CDR3nt: TGTGCCAGCAGCACGGACGGCAGCTCCTACAATGAGCAGTTCTTC
CDR3aa: CASSTDGSSYNEQFF
d_gene: NA
j_gene: TRBJ2-1
abundance: once
v_gene: TRBV7-6

CDR3nt: TGTGCCAGCAGCTGGGACAGGGGGAATGAGCAGTACTTC
CDR3aa: CASSWDRGNEQYF
d_gene: TRBD1
j_gene: TRBJ2-7
abundance: NA
v_gene: TRBV5-6

CDR3nt: TGTGCCAGCAGCTTATCTCGGGGGACGGGAGCTAGCACCGGGGAGCTGTTTTTT
CDR3aa: CASSLSRGTGASTGELFF
d_gene: NA
j_gene: TRBJ2-2
abundance: NA
v_gene: TRBV11-2

CDR3nt: TGTGCCAGTTCTTTTGGGGTTTGGACTGAAGCTTTCTTT
CDR3aa: CASSFGVWTEAFF
d_gene: NA
j_gene: TRBJ1-1
abundance: NA
v_gene: TRBV19

CDR3nt: TGTGCCAGCAGCCGTCGACAGGCGTATAATGAAAAACTGTTTTTT
CDR3aa: CASSRRQAYNEKLFF
d_gene: NA
j_gene: TRBJ1-4
abundance: NA
v_gene: TRBV6-5

CDR3nt: TGTGCCAGCACCTGGGATAGCACAGATACGCAGTATTTT
CDR3aa: CASTWDSTDTQYF
d_gene: NA
j_gene: TRBJ2-3
abundance: once
v_gene: TRBV7-2

CDR3nt: TGTGCCAGCAGCCTCAGGGGGGGATTCTACGAGCAGTACTTC
CDR3aa: CASSLRGGFYEQYF
d_gene: NA
j_gene: TRBJ2-7
abundance: NA
v_gene: TRBV7-9

CDR3nt: TGTGCCTGGAGTTTTCAGGGTTTTACTGAAGCTTTCTTT
CDR3aa: CAWSFQGFTEAFF
d_gene: NA
j_gene: TRBJ1-1
abundance: NA
v_gene: TRBV30

CDR3nt: TGTGCCAGCTCCATCTCCACGGGGAAAGAGACCCAGTACTTC
CDR3aa: CASSISTGKETQYF
d_gene: NA
j_gene: TRBJ2-5
abundance: NA
v_gene: TRBV18

CDR3nt: TGTGCCAGCAGGGTGGACGTCGCGGGTCAGCCCCAGCATTTT
CDR3aa: CASRVDVAGQPQHF
d_gene: NA
j_gene: TRBJ1-5
abundance: NA
v_gene: TRBV2

CDR3nt: TGCGCCAGCAGCTTGGCCGAAGGAGTCCAGAACCGGAGGAACACTGAAGCTTTCTTT
CDR3aa: CASSLAEGVQNRRNTEAFF
d_gene: NA
j_gene: TRBJ1-1
abundance: once
v_gene: TRBV5-1

CDR3nt: TGTGCCAGCAGTGATGAATTGGGGGGTCTCACAGATACGCAGTATTTT
CDR3aa: CASSDELGGLTDTQYF
d_gene: NA
j_gene: TRBJ2-3
abundance: NA
v_gene: TRBV6-4

CDR3nt: TGTGCCAGTAGGCGGCGTGGACAGGGCAAGGGCGGGGAGCTGTTTTTT
CDR3aa: CASRRRGQGKGGELFF
d_gene: TRBD1
j_gene: TRBJ2-2
abundance: NA
v_gene: TRBV19

CDR3nt: TGCGCCAGCAGCTTGTTAGGACAGGGGGCTTGGACAGATACGCAGTATTTT
CDR3aa: CASSLLGQGAWTDTQYF
d_gene: TRBD1
j_gene: TRBJ2-3
abundance: NA
v_gene: TRBV5-1

CDR3nt: TGTGCCAGCAGTGATCTTGGGGACAAGCAGTTCTTC
CDR3aa: CASSDLGDKQFF
d_gene: NA
j_gene: TRBJ2-1
abundance: NA
v_gene: TRBV25-1

CDR3nt: TGCAGTGCTTATTGGGGTGAGACCCTCCACTTT
CDR3aa: CSAYWGETLHF
d_gene: NA
j_gene: TRBJ1-6
abundance: NA
v_gene: TRBV20-1

CDR3nt: TGCAGTGCTAGAGTATTTTATGGCTACACCTTC
CDR3aa: CSARVFYGYTF
d_gene: NA
j_gene: TRBJ1-2
abundance: NA
v_gene: TRBV20-1

CDR3nt: TGTGCCACCAGCAGAGGAAAGCGGGGAAGCTCCTACAATGAGCAGTTCTTC
CDR3aa: CATSRGKRGSSYNEQFF
d_gene: TRBD2
j_gene: TRBJ2-1
abundance: NA
v_gene: TRBV15

CDR3nt: TGTGCCAGCAGCGGCGGGGGGGTTATAGAAAAACTGTTTTTT
CDR3aa: CASSGGGVIEKLFF
d_gene: NA
j_gene: TRBJ1-4
abundance: NA
v_gene: TRBV9

CDR3nt: TGTGCCAGCAGCTTAAGTCCCCACAATGAGCAGTTCTTC
CDR3aa: CASSLSPHNEQFF
d_gene: NA
j_gene: TRBJ2-1
abundance: NA
v_gene: TRBV7-3

CDR3nt: TGTGCCAGCCGCCCGGACAGGGTATCTGAAGCTTTCTTT
CDR3aa: CASRPDRVSEAFF
d_gene: TRBD1
j_gene: TRBJ1-1
abundance: NA
v_gene: TRBV6-6

CDR3nt: TGTGCCAGCAGCCCTCCCCCGGGCACCGGGGAGCTGTTTTTT
CDR3aa: CASSPPPGTGELFF
d_gene: NA
j_gene: TRBJ2-2
abundance: NA
v_gene: TRBV9

CDR3nt: TGCGCCAGCAGCTTGGAGGGGACAAGAAGCTCTGGGGCCAACGTCCTGACTTTC
CDR3aa: CASSLEGTRSSGANVLTF
d_gene: NA
j_gene: TRBJ2-6
abundance: NA
v_gene: TRBV5-1

CDR3nt: TGTGCCAGCAGCCCGAAAGGATCGGCTGGCGCTAATGAAAAACTGTTTTTT
CDR3aa: CASSPKGSAGANEKLFF
d_gene: NA
j_gene: TRBJ1-4
abundance: few
v_gene: TRBV7-9

CDR3nt: TGTGCCAGTAGTATCGGACAGGGATACACTGAAGCTTTCTTT
CDR3aa: CASSIGQGYTEAFF
d_gene: TRBD1
j_gene: TRBJ1-1
abundance: NA
v_gene: TRBV19

CDR3nt: TGTGCCACCAGCAGCGGGGAGAACACTGAAGCTTTCTTT
CDR3aa: CATSSGENTEAFF
d_gene: NA
j_gene: TRBJ1-1
abundance: NA
v_gene: TRBV15

CDR3nt: TGTGCCAGCAGTCTTCTCTGGGGCTACGAGCAGTACTTC
CDR3aa: CASSLLWGYEQYF
d_gene: NA
j_gene: TRBJ2-7
abundance: NA
v_gene: TRBV27

CDR3nt: TGTGCCAGCAGCTGGGGACTAGGGGAGACCCAGTACTTC
CDR3aa: CASSWGLGETQYF
d_gene: TRBD2
j_gene: TRBJ2-5
abundance: NA
v_gene: TRBV11-2

CDR3nt: TGTGCCAGCAGCTTAGTTTCCCCGAACACTGAAGCTTTCTTT
CDR3aa: CASSLVSPNTEAFF
d_gene: NA
j_gene: TRBJ1-1
abundance: NA
v_gene: TRBV7-8

CDR3nt: TGTGCCATCACCCAGGGGACAAGCTCCTACAATGAGCAGTTCTTC
CDR3aa: CAITQGTSSYNEQFF
d_gene: NA
j_gene: TRBJ2-1
abundance: NA
v_gene: TRBV10-3

CDR3nt: TGTGCCAGCAGTGAAAGGGTAAACAGACGATATGGCTACACCTTC
CDR3aa: CASSERVNRRYGYTF
d_gene: NA
j_gene: TRBJ1-2
abundance: NA
v_gene: TRBV25-1

CDR3nt: TGCGCCAGCAGGCTAGACAGGGGGCGGGAGACCCAGTACTTC
CDR3aa: CASRLDRGRETQYF
d_gene: TRBD1
j_gene: TRBJ2-5
abundance: once
v_gene: TRBV5-1